This T cell receptor beta chain was obtained from a study of memory CD4+ T cells and cytomegalovirus serostatus. Study-level information: Donors were healthy Belgian adults, about ten CMV seropositive and about 24 seronegative. Study outcomes and limitations: Each of approximately 73 CMV-associated TCRbeta sequences occurred in one to five individuals.

Single viable CD3+CD4+CD8-CD45RO+ cells were sorted as the memory CD4+ T cells. CMV serostatus came from serum IgG against pp150, pp28, p38, p52. A remark on this clone: Antigen: not known.

The junction had 9 bases not matched to a gene; V was cut back by 4 bases and J by 1 base. Germline V gives CDR1 LNHDA, CDR2 SQIVND (reference sequence). CDR3 length: 17 residues. Some clones are missing from TCRdb's copy, which holds only in-frame ones; the method was immunoSEQ multiplex PCR. Here the sample spans around 61,000 clones, 82% being singletons. J is TRBJ1-1 and V is TRBV19; 10 bases match TRBD1. Sequenced sample: memory CD4+ T cells from blood. The sequence was obtained from an adult in good health and CMV-seronegative. CDR3 bases: TGTGCCAGTAGTAGCCCTGGGGACAGGGGATCGAACACTGAAGCTTTCTTT. This sequence encodes CASSSPGDRGSNTEAFF.